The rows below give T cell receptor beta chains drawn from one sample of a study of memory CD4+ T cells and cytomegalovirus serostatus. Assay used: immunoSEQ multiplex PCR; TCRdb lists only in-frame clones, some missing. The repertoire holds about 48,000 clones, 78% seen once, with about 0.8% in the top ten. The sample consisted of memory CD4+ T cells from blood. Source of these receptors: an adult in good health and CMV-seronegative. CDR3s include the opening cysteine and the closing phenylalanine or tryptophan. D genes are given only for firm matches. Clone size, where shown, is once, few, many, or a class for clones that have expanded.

CDR3 DNA: TGTGCCAGTACGACAGGGGCAGTGAATCAGCCCCAGCATTTT
CDR3 protein: CASTTGAVNQPQHF
CDR3 length: 14
clone size: NA
V gene: TRBV19
D gene: TRBD1
J gene: TRBJ1-5

CDR3 DNA: TGTGCCAGCAGCTTGGTGTCGAACACTGAAGCTTTCTTT
CDR3 protein: CASSLVSNTEAFF
CDR3 length: 13
clone size: NA
V gene: TRBV5-4
D gene: NA
J gene: TRBJ1-1

CDR3 DNA: TGTGCCTGGAGAAGGGTGGGACTAGCGGGATCCGAGCAGTACTTC
CDR3 protein: CAWRRVGLAGSEQYF
CDR3 length: 15
clone size: NA
V gene: TRBV30
D gene: TRBD2
J gene: TRBJ2-7

CDR3 DNA: TGTGCCAGCAGCTTAGATTGGGGCGATGCTTTCTTT
CDR3 protein: CASSLDWGDAFF
CDR3 length: 12
clone size: few
V gene: TRBV7-2
D gene: NA
J gene: TRBJ1-1

CDR3 DNA: TGTGCCTGGAGCAGGGACGAAAACTATGGCTACACCTTC
CDR3 protein: CAWSRDENYGYTF
CDR3 length: 13
clone size: once
V gene: TRBV30
D gene: NA
J gene: TRBJ1-2

CDR3 DNA: TGCGCCAGCAGCTTGGAGACAGGGTCGATGAAAAAACTGTTTTTT
CDR3 protein: CASSLETGSMKKLFF
CDR3 length: 15
clone size: NA
V gene: TRBV5-1
D gene: TRBD1
J gene: TRBJ1-4

CDR3 DNA: TGTGCCAGCCGCAGGGCTAGCGGGTCGAATGAGCAGTTCTTC
CDR3 protein: CASRRASGSNEQFF
CDR3 length: 14
clone size: NA
V gene: TRBV6-5
D gene: TRBD2
J gene: TRBJ2-1

CDR3 DNA: TGTGCCAGTAGTCTAAGGGGGGCGGCTAGCAATCAGCCCCAGCATTTT
CDR3 protein: CASSLRGAASNQPQHF
CDR3 length: 16
clone size: NA
V gene: TRBV19
D gene: NA
J gene: TRBJ1-5

CDR3 DNA: TGCGCCAGCAGCATCCAGAACACTGAAGCTTTCTTT
CDR3 protein: CASSIQNTEAFF
CDR3 length: 12
clone size: few
V gene: TRBV5-1
D gene: NA
J gene: TRBJ1-1

CDR3 DNA: TGTGCCAGCAGTTTATCTCTAGCTGTTTCCTACAATGAGCAGTTCTTC
CDR3 protein: CASSLSLAVSYNEQFF
CDR3 length: 16
clone size: NA
V gene: TRBV27
D gene: NA
J gene: TRBJ2-1

CDR3 DNA: TGTGCCAGCAACTCCTTCGAGGGGCCGACTGAAGCTTTCTTT
CDR3 protein: CASNSFEGPTEAFF
CDR3 length: 14
clone size: few
V gene: TRBV9
D gene: NA
J gene: TRBJ1-1

CDR3 DNA: TGTGCCAGTAGAAATAGGGGGCATGAGGACTATGGCTACACCTTC
CDR3 protein: CASRNRGHEDYGYTF
CDR3 length: 15
clone size: once
V gene: TRBV19
D gene: TRBD1
J gene: TRBJ1-2